The rows below give T cell receptor beta chains drawn from one sample of a study of cytomegalovirus exposure and HLA in healthy donors. The data were produced by immunoSEQ multiplex PCR, yet TCRdb's version contains in-frame clones alone and is incomplete. The table records a few hundred thousand clones, around 83% of them present only once. Input material: PBMCs. The receptors derive from a woman between 50 and 59 years old in good health and CMV-seropositive. CDR3s include the opening cysteine and the closing phenylalanine or tryptophan. The D gene is left open where the match is weak. Clone size is not always given. Where it is, it says once, few, many or a class for expanded clones.

size	J	V	D	DNA	CDR3
NA	TRBJ1-5	TRBV6-5	TRBD1	TGTGCCAGCAGGGGAGGGACAGGGCAGCCCCAGCATTTT	CASRGGTGQPQHF
NA	TRBJ1-1	TRBV7-9	TRBD1	TGTGCCAGCAGCCCCATTACACAGGGGGTATTCGGTGAAGCTTTCTTT	CASSPITQGVFGEAFF
NA	TRBJ1-2	TRBV2	NA	TGTGCCAGCTACGCCCTAACAGGGAGTAACTATGGCTACACCTTC	CASYALTGSNYGYTF
NA	TRBJ2-3	TRBV9	TRBD2	TGTGCCAGCAGCGCAGCGGGGGGCAGCACAGATACGCAGTATTTT	CASSAAGGSTDTQYF
NA	TRBJ1-4	TRBV7-9	NA	TGTGCCAGCAGCCGCGGTGGACTAAATGAAAAACTGTTTTTT	CASSRGGLNEKLFF
NA	TRBJ2-7	TRBV11-2	NA	TGTGCCAGCAGCTTAACAGGGGGGGCCTACGAGCAGTACTTC	CASSLTGGAYEQYF
NA	TRBJ1-2	TRBV7-9	TRBD1	TGTGCCAGCAGCAGACAGGGGCGGGAAGGCTACACCTTC	CASSRQGREGYTF
NA	TRBJ2-1	TRBV6-1	TRBD2	TGTGCCAGCAGTGCCTTACTAGCGGGGGGCCACAATGAGCAGTTCTTC	CASSALLAGGHNEQFF
NA	TRBJ2-7	TRBV19	TRBD1	TGTGCCAGTAAGGGACAGGCGAGCTCCTACGAGCAGTACTTC	CASKGQASSYEQYF
NA	TRBJ2-1	TRBV9	NA	TGTGCCAGCAGCGTAGATCTAGGCGGATTCAATGAGCAGTTCTTC	CASSVDLGGFNEQFF
NA	TRBJ2-5	TRBV6-6	NA	TGTGCCAGCAGTTACAGTTACATCGATCAAGAGACCCAGTACTTC	CASSYSYIDQETQYF
NA	TRBJ1-5	TRBV15	TRBD1	TGTGCCACCAGCCGAAAACGCCCGGGACAGGGGCTTCCCGGGGCAAATCAGCCCCAGCATTTT	CATSRKRPGQGLPGANQPQHF
NA	TRBJ1-4	TRBV18	NA	TGTGCCAGCTCACCGCAGGGTTTTGGTGAAAAACTGTTTTTT	CASSPQGFGEKLFF
once	TRBJ2-1	TRBV5-1	TRBD2	TGCGCCAGCAGCCGAGCGGGGACTACAAAAGGTATAGGTATCAATGAGCAGTTCTTC	CASSRAGTTKGIGINEQFF
NA	TRBJ1-1	TRBV5-1	NA	TGCGCCAGCAGCCCAGGGGTAATGAACACTGAAGCTTTCTTT	CASSPGVMNTEAFF
NA	TRBJ1-1	TRBV5-1	NA	TGCGCCAGCAGGCGGATACAGGCGGTGAACACTGAAGCTTTCTTT	CASRRIQAVNTEAFF
NA	TRBJ2-1	TRBV6-1	NA	TGTGCCAGCAGTGAAGTAGGTCTTCTACCAGGTGGGAGTGAGCAGTTCTTC	CASSEVGLLPGGSEQFF
NA	TRBJ1-2	TRBV6-5	TRBD1	TGTGCCAGCAGATTCAATACGGGACAGGGAGGAGGCTACACCTTC	CASRFNTGQGGGYTF
NA	TRBJ2-1	TRBV7-3	TRBD2	TGTGCCAGCAGCCTCTCAAGCGGGGGATTCAATGAGCAGTTCTTC	CASSLSSGGFNEQFF
NA	TRBJ2-1	TRBV7-8	TRBD2	TGTGCCAGCACCACCTCCTTAACTAGCGGGGCCAATGAGCAGTTCTTC	CASTTSLTSGANEQFF
NA	TRBJ2-7	TRBV6-1	TRBD2	TGTGCCAGCAACCTTGGGGGAGGGGTCTCCTACGAGCAGTACTTC	CASNLGGGVSYEQYF
NA	TRBJ2-2	TRBV7-9	NA	TGTGCCAGCAGCTTAGTTGCGGGGCCTACGGAAGGGGAGCTGTTTTTT	CASSLVAGPTEGELFF
NA	TRBJ2-1	TRBV11-3	TRBD1	TGTGCCAGCAGCTTAGAGGGGACAGGGGTTCGGAATGAGCAGTTCTTC	CASSLEGTGVRNEQFF
NA	TRBJ2-3	TRBV4-2	TRBD2	TGTGCCAGCAGCCTCGGGGGGTTGCAGGGCACAGATACGCAGTATTTT	CASSLGGLQGTDTQYF
NA	TRBJ1-3	TRBV29-1	NA	TGCAGCGTTGTAACAGCACACTCTGGAAACACCATATATTTT	CSVVTAHSGNTIYF
NA	TRBJ1-1	TRBV5-6	TRBD1	TGTGCCAGCAGCTACCGGGACAGGGGAGAGGAAGCTTTCTTT	CASSYRDRGEEAFF
NA	TRBJ1-3	TRBV6-1	NA	TGTGCCAGCAGTGAACCAGGGGAAAGCTCTGGAAACACCATATATTTT	CASSEPGESSGNTIYF
NA	TRBJ2-7	TRBV10-2	TRBD2	TGCGCCAGCAGTGGGCCCTTAAGACTAGCGGTGTACGAGCAGTACTTC	CASSGPLRLAVYEQYF
NA	TRBJ1-2	TRBV11-2	NA	TGTGCCAGCAGCTCCCCCCAGGGACTTAACTATGGCTACACCTTC	CASSSPQGLNYGYTF
NA	TRBJ2-5	TRBV9	TRBD2	TGTGCCAGCAGCCGGGGGGGGGAAAAGACCCAGTACTTC	CASSRGGEKTQYF
few	TRBJ1-5	TRBV5-8	NA	TGTGCCAGCAGCTTGGGGTCGGGAGTTAGCAATCAGCCCCAGCATTTT	CASSLGSGVSNQPQHF
NA	TRBJ2-3	TRBV6-5	TRBD1	TGTGCCAGCAGTGACAGGGGCAGTCCAGATACGCAGTATTTT	CASSDRGSPDTQYF
NA	TRBJ1-1	TRBV10-3	NA	TGTGCCATCAGTGAGACTCCGGGACAAAGCACTGAAGCTTTCTTT	CAISETPGQSTEAFF
NA	TRBJ1-2	TRBV19	NA	TGTGCCAGTAGTATAGGGTGGGGACAAGACTTC	CASSIGWGQDF
NA	TRBJ1-6	TRBV5-1	NA	TGCGCCAGCAGCTTGGCCCTAAGCTCCTATAATTCACCCCTCCACTTT	CASSLALSSYNSPLHF
NA	TRBJ1-4	TRBV6-6	NA	TGTGCCAGCAGTTACCTCCAACAGGCCTTTAATGAAAAACTGTTTTTT	CASSYLQQAFNEKLFF
NA	TRBJ2-5	TRBV28	NA	TGTGCCAGCAGTCAGGGGGAGACCCAGTACTTC	CASSQGETQYF
NA	TRBJ1-2	TRBV2	NA	TGTGCCAGCAGAACTGACTTGCCTGGCTACACCTTC	CASRTDLPGYTF
NA	TRBJ2-1	TRBV6-6	TRBD1	TGTGCCAGCAGCCCAGGACAGGGGAATGAGCAGTTCTTC	CASSPGQGNEQFF
NA	TRBJ2-2	TRBV7-3	NA	TGTGCCAGCAGCTCCCGGATGGGGGCCACCGGGGAGCTGTTTTTT	CASSSRMGATGELFF
few	TRBJ2-1	TRBV6-4	TRBD1	TGTGCCAGCAGTCCCGGACAGGGCCCTCACCCGCAGTTCTTC	CASSPGQGPHPQFF
NA	TRBJ2-7	TRBV25-1	NA	TGTGCCAGCAGTGCGACAGGCTACGAGCAGTACTTC	CASSATGYEQYF
once	TRBJ1-6	TRBV7-6	NA	TGTGCCAGCAGCTTATCGGGGGTTAATTCACCCCTCCACTTT	CASSLSGVNSPLHF
NA	TRBJ2-7	TRBV19	NA	TGTGCCAGTAGTCAGGGTTTCTCCTACGAGCAGTACTTC	CASSQGFSYEQYF
NA	TRBJ2-7	TRBV9	TRBD1	TGTGCCAGCAGCGTTCAGGGGGAGCAGCACGAGCAGTACTTC	CASSVQGEQHEQYF
NA	TRBJ2-1	TRBV28	TRBD2	TGTGCCAGCACTGCGGGGGGTCCCTCCTACAATGAGCAGTTCTTC	CASTAGGPSYNEQFF
once	TRBJ2-5	TRBV11-2	NA	TGTGCCAGCAGCTTATCAAACCCGACATGGGAGACCCAGTACTTC	CASSLSNPTWETQYF
NA	TRBJ2-1	TRBV9	TRBD2	TGTGCCAGCCAGAGCGGGGGAGTGTACAATGAGCAGTTCTTC	CASQSGGVYNEQFF
NA	TRBJ2-1	TRBV5-1	TRBD1	TGCGCCAGCAGCCAACGGACAGGCAGCTACAATGAGCAGTTCTTC	CASSQRTGSYNEQFF
NA	TRBJ2-7	TRBV15	NA	TGTGCCACCAGTACTTACCTCAGGGGGGTCTCCTACGAGCAGTACTTC	CATSTYLRGVSYEQYF
NA	TRBJ1-1	TRBV6-1	TRBD1	TGTGCCAGCGGGCGGACAGGGGGAAACACTGAAGCTTTCTTT	CASGRTGGNTEAFF
NA	TRBJ2-3	TRBV7-9	TRBD1	TGTGCCAGCAGCGGACAGGGTTGGAGTAGCACAGATACGCAGTATTTT	CASSGQGWSSTDTQYF
NA	TRBJ1-4	TRBV6-1	TRBD1	TGTGCCAGCAGTGCCGGGACAGCTAATGAAAAACTGTTTTTT	CASSAGTANEKLFF
NA	TRBJ1-2	TRBV9	NA	TGTGCCAGCAGCCCCCGCGGTGGGGGGAGACCTAACTATGGCTACACCTTC	CASSPRGGGRPNYGYTF
NA	TRBJ2-7	TRBV5-5	NA	TGTGCCAGCAGCTTGGTGGGGGGTCTCGGCTACGAGCAGTACTTC	CASSLVGGLGYEQYF
NA	TRBJ2-1	TRBV5-6	TRBD2	TGTGCCAGCAGCTTAGGGGCTAGCGGTCGGAGGGAGCAGTTCTTC	CASSLGASGRREQFF
NA	TRBJ2-1	TRBV28	TRBD1	TGTGCCAGCAGAATGGGACAGGGGGCGCGGAATGAGCAGTTCTTC	CASRMGQGARNEQFF
NA	TRBJ2-7	TRBV28	TRBD1	TGTGCCTCTTCCGGGACAGGGGTCAACGAGCAGTACTTC	CASSGTGVNEQYF
once	TRBJ2-7	TRBV5-6	NA	TGTGCCAGCAGACGGGACTTTACCTACGAGCAGTACTTC	CASRRDFTYEQYF